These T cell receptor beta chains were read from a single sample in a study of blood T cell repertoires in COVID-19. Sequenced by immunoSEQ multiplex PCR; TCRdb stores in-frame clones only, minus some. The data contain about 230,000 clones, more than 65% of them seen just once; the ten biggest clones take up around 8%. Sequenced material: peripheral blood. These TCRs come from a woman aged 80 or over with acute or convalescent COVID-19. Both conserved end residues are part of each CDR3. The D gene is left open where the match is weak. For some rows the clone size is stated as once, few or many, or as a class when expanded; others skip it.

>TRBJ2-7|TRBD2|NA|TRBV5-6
TGTGCCAGCAGCTTGGTTGGCGGGGGGGCACACTACGAGCAGTACTTC
CASSLVGGGAHYEQYF
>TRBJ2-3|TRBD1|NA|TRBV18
TGTGCCAGCTCAGAACAGGGGGCCGCAGATACGCAGTATTTT
CASSEQGAADTQYF
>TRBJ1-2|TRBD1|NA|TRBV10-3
TGTGCCATCAGTGAGCGGACAGGGAACTATGGCTACACCTTC
CAISERTGNYGYTF
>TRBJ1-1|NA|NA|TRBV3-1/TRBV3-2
TGTGCCAGCAGCCTTCAAGAACAGAACACTGAAGCTTTCTTT
CASSLQEQNTEAFF
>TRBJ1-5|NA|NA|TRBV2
TGTGCCAGCAGTGAACAGGGACTTAGCAATCAGCCCCAGCATTTT
CASSEQGLSNQPQHF
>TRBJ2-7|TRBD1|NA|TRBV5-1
TGCGCCAGCAGCGCCGGGACAGGCGGTTACGAGCAGTACTTC
CASSAGTGGYEQYF
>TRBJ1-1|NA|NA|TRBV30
TGTGCCTGGAGCGGGGGGCGGGTTTTTGTATCTGAAGCTTTCTTT
CAWSGGRVFVSEAFF
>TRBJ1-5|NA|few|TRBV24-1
TGTGCCACCAGTCGGTCAGGCGAGAATCAGCCCCAGCATTTT
CATSRSGENQPQHF
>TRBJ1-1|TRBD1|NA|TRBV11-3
TGTGCCAGCAGCCGACAGGGGAGCACTGAAGCTTTCTTT
CASSRQGSTEAFF
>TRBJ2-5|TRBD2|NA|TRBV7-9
TGTGCCAGCAGCTTATTGGGGACGGGGGGACTTTCAGAGACCCAGTACTTC
CASSLLGTGGLSETQYF
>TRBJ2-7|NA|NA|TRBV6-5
TGTGCCAGCAGTTACACGGCGGGGTACTACGAGCAGTACTTC
CASSYTAGYYEQYF
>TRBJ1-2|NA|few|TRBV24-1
TGTGCCACCAGTGATTTGTATTTTAGCTATGGCTACACCTTC
CATSDLYFSYGYTF
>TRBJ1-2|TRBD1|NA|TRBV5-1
TGCGCCAGCAGCTCCAACCCCCGACAGGGACAAGGCTATGGCTACACCTTC
CASSSNPRQGQGYGYTF
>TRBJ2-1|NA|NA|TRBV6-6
TGTGCCAGCAGTTCTACTAGCTACGGTGAGCAGTTCTTC
CASSSTSYGEQFF
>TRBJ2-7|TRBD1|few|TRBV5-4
TGTGCCACGGCACCCCAATGGGGACAGGCCTACGAGCAGTACTTC
CATAPQWGQAYEQYF
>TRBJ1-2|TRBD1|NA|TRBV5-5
TGTGCCAGCAGCTTGGCTCTCACGACAGGGCTCTATGGCTACACCTTC
CASSLALTTGLYGYTF
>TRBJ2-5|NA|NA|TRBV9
TGTGCCAGCAGCGTCTACGGGACATCCCAAGAGACCCAGTACTTC
CASSVYGTSQETQYF
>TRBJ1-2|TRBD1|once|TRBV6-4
TGTGCCAGCAGTGACTCACGGACAGGGGATGCTAGTGGCTACACCTTC
CASSDSRTGDASGYTF
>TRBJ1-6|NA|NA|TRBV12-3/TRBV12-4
TGTGCCAGCAGTGACAGCTATAATTCACCCCTCCACTTT
CASSDSYNSPLHF
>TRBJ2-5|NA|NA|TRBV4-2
TGTGCCAGCAGCCAAGAGGGGCTAGACCTGATACAAGAGACCCAGTACTTC
CASSQEGLDLIQETQYF
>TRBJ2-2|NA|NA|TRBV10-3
TGTGCCATCGGCGGAGGGGCCAAAGGTCACACCGGGGAGCTGTTTTTT
CAIGGGAKGHTGELFF
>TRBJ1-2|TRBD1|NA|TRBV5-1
TGCGCCAGCAGCTTGAAGGGGGCGGATGGCTACACCTTC
CASSLKGADGYTF
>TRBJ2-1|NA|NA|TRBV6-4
TGTGCCAGCAGTGAGACCAAATGGGGGGCCTACAATGAGCAGTTCTTC
CASSETKWGAYNEQFF
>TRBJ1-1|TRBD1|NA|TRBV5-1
TGCGCCAGCAGCCCGACAGGGGGCAGAACTGAAGCTTTCTTT
CASSPTGGRTEAFF
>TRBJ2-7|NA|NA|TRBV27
TGTGCCAGCAGGGCCTCAGGCAGGGTTGACGAGCAGTACTTC
CASRASGRVDEQYF
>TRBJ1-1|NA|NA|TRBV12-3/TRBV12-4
TGTGCCAGCCTCAGGGGTACTGAAGCTTTCTTT
CASLRGTEAFF
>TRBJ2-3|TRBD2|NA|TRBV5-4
TGTGCCAGCAGCTTGGGGCCTAGCGGGAGGGTCCGGGGGACAGATACGCAGTATTTT
CASSLGPSGRVRGTDTQYF
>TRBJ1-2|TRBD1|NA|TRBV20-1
TGCAGTGCTAGTGGACAGGGAAGGAATGGCTACACCTTC
CSASGQGRNGYTF
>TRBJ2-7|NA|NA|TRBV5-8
TGTGCCAGCAGCTTGGTGGGCAGGGGACACGAGCAGTACTTC
CASSLVGRGHEQYF
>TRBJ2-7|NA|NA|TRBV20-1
TGCAGTGCGTACCAGTCCTACGAGCAGTACTTC
CSAYQSYEQYF
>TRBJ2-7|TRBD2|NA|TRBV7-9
TGTGCCATACCGGGACTAGCGGGAGTAGGGTTGTACTTC
CAIPGLAGVGLYF
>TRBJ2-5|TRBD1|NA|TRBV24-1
TGTGCCACCAGTGATTTGGCAGGGGGTAAAGAGACCCAGTACTTC
CATSDLAGGKETQYF
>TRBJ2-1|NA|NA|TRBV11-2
TGTGCCAGCAGCTTAGATAGGATAGCTCGGAATGAGCAGTTCTTC
CASSLDRIARNEQFF
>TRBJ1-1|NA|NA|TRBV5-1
TGCGCCAGCAGCTTGGAGGGAGGGCAGGACGAAGCTTTCTTT
CASSLEGGQDEAFF
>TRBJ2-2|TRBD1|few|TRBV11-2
TGTGCCAGCAGCCTCAGGACAGGGGGCAACACCGGGGAGCTGTTTTTT
CASSLRTGGNTGELFF
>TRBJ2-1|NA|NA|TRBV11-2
TGTGCCAGCATCTTGGGGGGAGCGGGTTCCAGCTCCTACAATGAGCAGTTCTTC
CASILGGAGSSSYNEQFF
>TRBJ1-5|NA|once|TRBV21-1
TGTGCCAGCAGCAAAGGGGGCAGAAGCAATCAGCCCCAGCATTTT
CASSKGGRSNQPQHF
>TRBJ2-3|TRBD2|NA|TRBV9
TGTGCCAGCAGCGGGATAGCGGGAGGCACAGATACGCAGTATTTT
CASSGIAGGTDTQYF
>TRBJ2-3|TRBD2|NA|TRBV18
TGTGCCAGCTCACCGTTTAGTTCTAGCGGGAGGGCCAATAGTGCAGATACGCAGTATTTT
CASSPFSSSGRANSADTQYF
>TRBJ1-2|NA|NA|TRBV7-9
TGTGCCAGCAGCCCGAAAACGGACTTAAACTATGGCTACACCTTC
CASSPKTDLNYGYTF
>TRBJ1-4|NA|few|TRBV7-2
TGTGCCAGCAGGGCAGGGTTCGGCAATGAAAAACTGTTTTTT
CASRAGFGNEKLFF
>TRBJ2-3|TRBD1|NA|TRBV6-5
TGTGCCAGCAGTCGGACAGGGTCTGTCCCCGATACGCAGTATTTT
CASSRTGSVPDTQYF
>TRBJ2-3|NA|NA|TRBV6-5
TGTGCCAGCAGTCGACCGGGAGCAGATACGCAGTATTTT
CASSRPGADTQYF
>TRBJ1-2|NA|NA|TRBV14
TGTGCCAGCAGCCAAGGGTTGGCAGGCTATGGCTACACCTTC
CASSQGLAGYGYTF
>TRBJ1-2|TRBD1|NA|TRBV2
TGTGCCAGCAGTGAAGCGGGGACAGTCTATGGCTACACCTTC
CASSEAGTVYGYTF
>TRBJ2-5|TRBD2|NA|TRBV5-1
TGCGCCAGCAGCCCCGCGGGGGGCTCGGAGACCCAGTACTTC
CASSPAGGSETQYF
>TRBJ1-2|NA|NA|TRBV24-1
TGTGCCACCTCGACAGATTCTAACTATGGCTACACCTTC
CATSTDSNYGYTF